The entry below describes one T cell receptor (beta chain). This clone was seen a few times. It has no known antigen specificity. No qualities accompany the bases; no much larger clone lies one base away. This sample was included in a study of blood T cell repertoires in COVID-19 (dated by TCRdb to the early 2020s). Regarding the study in general: Collaborator samples came from the United States, Italy and Spain and covered acute and convalescent phases of COVID-19. The material from the prospective study consisted of cDNA or gDNA derived from T cells, B-cell-depleted T cells, or PBMCs. Deeply sampled blood TCRbeta repertoires from subjects exposed to, actively infected with, or recovered from COVID-19 were included in the dataset. A freely available public database, intended as a resource for researchers studying the immune response to SARS-CoV-2, is where the repertoires were released. The samples were drawn from the first 160 participants of the ongoing ImmuneRACE study and from 1,254 subjects provided by 6 global collaborators. A de-identified subject ID, COVID-19 status, age in years and sex were almost always included in the sample metadata. Where HLA class I and class II types were available, the types were taken from metadata supplied by the sample provider, not from assay-based typing. The study at large found these results: The quantity of clinical and demographic metadata differed by source and by participant and was supplied without curation.

The immunoSEQ Assay, a bias-controlled multiplex PCR, was used to amplify TCRbeta CDR3 regions from genomic DNA. The paper's processing steps were these. Within the assay, amplification of reference gene primers was used to estimate how many nucleated cells each sample contained. Sequence reads were collapsed and filtered to measure the absolute abundance of every unique TCRbeta CDR3 rearrangement. For each sample, productive Simpson clonality was calculated as the square root of Simpson's diversity index over productive rearrangements. The table was pulled from immuneACCESS by TCRdb, which kept in-frame rearrangements only. Such tables lose some clones; where checked, under half of the loss comes from unresolved V genes, and the rest has no known cause. The D gene and trimming were derived from the DNA, and the V and J assignments and clone size from that table. In this sample the table shows approximately 190,000 clones, 84% of which occur a single time. The ten largest clones represent under 4% of the sample.

CDR1 and CDR2 are read off the germline V gene as MGHRA and YSYEKL. The CDR3 numbers 15 residues from cysteine through phenylalanine. CDR3 DNA is the only sequence kept; it has 45 bases, read in frame from the first base. Trimming leaves V shorter by 4 bases and J shorter by 7 bases, with the junction holding 7 bases beyond the gene matches. Participants in the prospective study were aged roughly 18 to 100 years, lived in over 20 United States geographic areas, and enrolled through a virtual design. Cohort assignment in the prospective study relied on participant-reported clinical history from a screening survey and a study questionnaire. A participant counted as exposed if, within 2 weeks of entering the study, that participant had been in contact with someone who had a PCR-confirmed or clinician-diagnosed COVID-19 case. Each participant in the prospective study had whole blood, serum and a nasopharyngeal or oropharyngeal swab collected by mobile phlebotomists. Additional blood draws and questionnaires over an approximately 2-month period could optionally be provided by prospective study participants. Prospective study blood samples were shipped either frozen or at room temperature before DNA extraction.

The specimen sequenced was PBMCs or T cells enriched from blood (not recorded which). Recombination joined TRBV4-1 with TRBJ2-1, with 10 bases in between that match TRBD2. The clonotype originates from a woman aged 25 to 45 who had been exposed to COVID-19. The DNA reads TGCGCCAGCAGCCGTGGGACTAGCGTTGTAAATGAGCAGTTCTTC. This translates into CASSRGTSVVNEQFF.